This is a list of T cell receptor beta chains from one sample in a study of blood T cells in healthy people across ages. TCRdb passed the 5' RACE reads through MiXCR, listing each CDR3 protein once. Of about 1.5 million distinct CDR3 sequences in the sample, approximately 39% were seen once. Sequences were obtained from blood. These receptors all stem from a woman under 30 in good health. Both conserved end residues are part of each CDR3. A D gene is named only where the DNA matches it firmly. Not every row has a clone size; where given, it reads once, few, many or a size class.

>NA|TRBV4-1|TRBJ2-1|NA
CASSQEGPLSLRNEQFF
TGCGCCAGCAGCCAAGAAGGCCCCCTATCGCTCCGCAATGAGCAGTTCTTC
>few|TRBV15|TRBJ2-3|NA
CATSRDMRPGDTDTQYF
TGTGCCACCAGCAGAGATATGCGGCCGGGGGACACAGATACGCAGTATTTT
>NA|TRBV27|TRBJ2-2|NA
CASSLMSGTGELFF
TGTGCCAGCAGCCTCATGTCTGGCACCGGGGAGCTGTTTTTT
>NA|TRBV5-1|TRBJ2-7|TRBD2
CASSVSGTHSYEQYF
TGCGCCAGCAGCGTTAGCGGGACGCACTCCTACGAGCAGTACTTC
>NA|TRBV20-1|TRBJ2-1|TRBD2
CSATTSGRINEQFF
TGCAGTGCTACGACTAGCGGGAGAATCAATGAGCAGTTCTTC
>NA|TRBV9|TRBJ2-1|NA
CASKRGSTYNEQFF
TGTGCCAGCAAGCGCGGGTCAACCTACAATGAGCAGTTCTTC
>NA|TRBV5-1|TRBJ2-7|TRBD1
CASSTGQGQGQYF
TGCGCCAGCAGCACAGGACAGGGTCAAGGGCAGTACTTC
>few|TRBV4-2|TRBJ1-4|NA
CASSQEAVSATNEKLFF
TGTGCCAGCAGCCAAGAAGCCGTAAGCGCAACTAATGAAAAACTGTTTTTT
>many|TRBV29-1|TRBJ1-1|TRBD1
CSARQGRTEAFF
TGCAGCGCACGACAGGGAAGGACTGAAGCTTTCTTT
>few|TRBV7-7|TRBJ2-2|NA
CASSPGLSTGELFF
TGCGCTAGCAGCCCCGGACTTTCCACCGGGGAGCTGTTTTTT
>NA|TRBV12-3/TRBV12-4|TRBJ2-7|NA
CASSYARAGVPDEQYF
TGTGCCAGCAGTTATGCTCGGGCAGGCGTGCCCGACGAGCAGTACTTC
>NA|TRBV2|TRBJ2-5|TRBD1
CASSEAGTGGMMEETQYF
TGTGCCAGCAGTGAAGCGGGGACAGGGGGCATGATGGAAGAGACCCAGTACTTC
>NA|TRBV9|TRBJ2-1|NA
CASSPGDQTYNEQFF
TGTGCCAGCAGCCCGGGTGACCAAACCTACAATGAGCAGTTCTTC
>NA|TRBV6-7|TRBJ2-7|NA
CASSYFKAATYEQYF
TGTGCCAGCAGTTACTTTAAGGCGGCTACCTACGAGCAGTACTTC